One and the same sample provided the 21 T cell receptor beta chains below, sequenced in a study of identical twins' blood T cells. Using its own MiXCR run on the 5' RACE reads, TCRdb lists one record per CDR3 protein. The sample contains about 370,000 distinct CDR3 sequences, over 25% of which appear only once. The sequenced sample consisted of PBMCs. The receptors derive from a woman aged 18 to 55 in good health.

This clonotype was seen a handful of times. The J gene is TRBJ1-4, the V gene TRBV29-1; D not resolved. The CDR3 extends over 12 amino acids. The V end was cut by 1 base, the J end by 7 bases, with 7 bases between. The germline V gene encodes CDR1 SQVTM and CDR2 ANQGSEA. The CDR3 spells CSVEGGGEKLFF. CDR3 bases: TGCAGCGTTGAAGGCGGAGGTGAAAAACTGTTTTTT.

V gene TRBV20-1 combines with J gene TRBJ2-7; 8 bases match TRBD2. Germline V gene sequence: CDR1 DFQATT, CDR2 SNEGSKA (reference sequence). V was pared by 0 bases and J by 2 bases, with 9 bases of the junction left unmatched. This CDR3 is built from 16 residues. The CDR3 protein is CSARETQRGITYEQYF. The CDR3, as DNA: TGCAGTGCTAGAGAAACCCAGCGGGGGATAACCTACGAGCAGTACTTC.

CDR3 nucleotide sequence: TGCAGCGTTGAAGAGGGGGGGGGTCATTTGAGAGATACGCAGTATTTT. It yields the protein CSVEEGGGHLRDTQYF. The V call is TRBV29-1, the J call TRBJ2-3; 7 nucleotides agree with TRBD2. V lost 0 bases to trimming and J lost 5 bases; unmatched junction nucleotides: 11. The CDR3 runs to 16 residues. CDR1 and CDR2 from the germline V gene are SQVTM and ANQGSEA.

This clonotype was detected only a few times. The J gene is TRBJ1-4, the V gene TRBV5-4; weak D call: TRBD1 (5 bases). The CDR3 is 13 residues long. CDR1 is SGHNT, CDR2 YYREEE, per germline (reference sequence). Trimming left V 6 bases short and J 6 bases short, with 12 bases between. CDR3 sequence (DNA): TGTGCCAGCAACGTTAGGGGAGATGAAAAACTGTTTTTT. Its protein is CASNVRGDEKLFF. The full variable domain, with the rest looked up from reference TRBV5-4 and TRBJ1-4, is ETGVTQSPTHLIKTRGQQVTLRCSSQSGHNTVSWYQQALGQGPQFIFQYYREEENGRGNFPPRFSGLQFPNYSSELNVNALELDDSALYLCASNVRGDEKLFFGSGTQLSVL.

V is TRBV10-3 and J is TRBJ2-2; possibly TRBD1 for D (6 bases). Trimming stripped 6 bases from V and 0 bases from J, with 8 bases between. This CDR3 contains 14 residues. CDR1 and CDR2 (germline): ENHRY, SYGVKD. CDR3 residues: CAISGQTNTGELFF. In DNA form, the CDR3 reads TGTGCCATCAGCGGACAGACGAACACCGGGGAGCTGTTTTTT.

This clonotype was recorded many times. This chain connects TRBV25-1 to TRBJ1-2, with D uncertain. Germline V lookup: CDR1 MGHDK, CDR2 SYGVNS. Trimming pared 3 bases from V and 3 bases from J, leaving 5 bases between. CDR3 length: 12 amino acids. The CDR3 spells CASSEAYYGYTF. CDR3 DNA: TGTGCCAGCAGTGAGGCCTACTATGGCTACACCTTC.

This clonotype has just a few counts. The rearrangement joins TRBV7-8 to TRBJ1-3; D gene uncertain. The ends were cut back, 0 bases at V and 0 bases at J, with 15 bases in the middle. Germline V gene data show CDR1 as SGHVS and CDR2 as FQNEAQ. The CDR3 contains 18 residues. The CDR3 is CASSLALQRHSSGNTIYF. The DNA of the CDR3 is TGTGCCAGCAGCTTAGCGCTTCAGCGCCACAGCTCTGGAAACACCATATATTTT.

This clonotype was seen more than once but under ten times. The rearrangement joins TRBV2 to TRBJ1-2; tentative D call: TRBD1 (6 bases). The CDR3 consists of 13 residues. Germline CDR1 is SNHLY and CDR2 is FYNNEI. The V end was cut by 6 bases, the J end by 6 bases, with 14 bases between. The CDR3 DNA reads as TGTGCCAGCAGGGACTACACAGGGAATGGCTACACCTTC. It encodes CASRDYTGNGYTF.

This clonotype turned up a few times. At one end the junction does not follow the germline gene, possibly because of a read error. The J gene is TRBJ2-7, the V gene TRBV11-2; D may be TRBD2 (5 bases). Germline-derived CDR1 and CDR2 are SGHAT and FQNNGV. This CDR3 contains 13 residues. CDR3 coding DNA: TGTGTCAGCAGCTTAGCCTCCTCGGGGGAGCAGTACTTC. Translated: CVSSLASSGEQYF.

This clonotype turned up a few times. The CDR3 loop is CASNPFGSQETQYF. CDR3 nucleotides: TGTGCCAGCAACCCCTTCGGCAGTCAAGAGACCCAGTACTTC. The chain has TRBV9 and TRBJ2-5, with D uncertain. The germline V gene has CDR1 SGDLS and CDR2 YYNGEE. The CDR3 loop spans 14 amino acids. V was cut by 6 bases and J by 2 bases, with 14 bases left in between. The full variable domain, in which reference TRBV9 and TRBJ2-5 provide the parts outside the CDR3, is DSGVTQTPKHLITATGQRVTLRCSPRSGDLSVYWYQQSLDQGLQFLIQYYNGEERAKGNILERFSAQQFPDLHSELNLSSLELGDSALYFCASNPFGSQETQYFGPGTRLLVL.

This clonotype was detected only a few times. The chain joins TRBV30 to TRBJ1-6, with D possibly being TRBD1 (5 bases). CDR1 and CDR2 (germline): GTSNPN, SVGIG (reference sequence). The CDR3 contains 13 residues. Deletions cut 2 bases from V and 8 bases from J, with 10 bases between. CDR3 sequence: CAWSLGVDSPLHF. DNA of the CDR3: TGTGCCTGGAGTTTGGGGGTAGATTCACCCCTCCACTTT.

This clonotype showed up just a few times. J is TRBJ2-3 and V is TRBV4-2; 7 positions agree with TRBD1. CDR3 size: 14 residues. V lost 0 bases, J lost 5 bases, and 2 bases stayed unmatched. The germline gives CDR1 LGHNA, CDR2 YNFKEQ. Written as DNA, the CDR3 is TGTGCCAGCAGCCAAGATTCAGGGGGAGATACGCAGTATTTT. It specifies CASSQDSGGDTQYF.

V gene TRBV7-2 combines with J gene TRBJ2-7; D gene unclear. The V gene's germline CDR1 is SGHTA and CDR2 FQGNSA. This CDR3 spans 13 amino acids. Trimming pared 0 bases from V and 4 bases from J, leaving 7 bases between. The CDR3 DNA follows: TGTGCCAGCAGCTTAGCGCCCACTTACGAGCAGTACTTC. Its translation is CASSLAPTYEQYF.

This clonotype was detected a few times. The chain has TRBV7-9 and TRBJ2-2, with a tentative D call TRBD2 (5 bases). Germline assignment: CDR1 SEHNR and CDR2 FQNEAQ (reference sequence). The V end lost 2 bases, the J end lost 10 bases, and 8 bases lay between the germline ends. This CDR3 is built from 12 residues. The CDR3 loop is CASSLKGEELFF. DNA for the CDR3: TGTGCCAGCAGCTTAAAGGGAGAGGAGCTGTTTTTT.

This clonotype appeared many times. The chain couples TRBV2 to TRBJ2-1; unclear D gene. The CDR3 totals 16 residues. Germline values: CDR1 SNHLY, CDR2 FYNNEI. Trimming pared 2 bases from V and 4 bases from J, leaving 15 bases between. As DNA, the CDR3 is TGTGCCAGCAGTGAATCCCCCAATCCCCTGTACAATGAGCAGTTCTTC. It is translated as CASSESPNPLYNEQFF. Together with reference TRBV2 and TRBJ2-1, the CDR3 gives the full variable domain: EPEVTQTPSHQVTQMGQEVILRCVPISNHLYFYWYRQILGQKVEFLVSFYNNEISEKSEIFDDQFSVERPDGSNFTLKIRSTKLEDSAMYFCASSESPNPLYNEQFFGPGTRLTVL.

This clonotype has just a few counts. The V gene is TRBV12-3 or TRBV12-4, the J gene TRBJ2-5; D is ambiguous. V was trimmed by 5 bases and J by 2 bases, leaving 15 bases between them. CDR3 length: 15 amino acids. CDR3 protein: CASSNYVGLQETQYF. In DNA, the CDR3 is TGTGCCAGCAGTAACTACGTGGGGTTACAAGAGACCCAGTACTTC.

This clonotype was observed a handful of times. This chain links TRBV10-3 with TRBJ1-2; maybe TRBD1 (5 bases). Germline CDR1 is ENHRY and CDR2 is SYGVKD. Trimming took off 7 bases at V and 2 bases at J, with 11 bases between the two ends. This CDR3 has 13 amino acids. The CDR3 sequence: CAITGDLNYGYTF. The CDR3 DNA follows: TGTGCCATCACCGGGGACTTAAACTATGGCTACACCTTC.

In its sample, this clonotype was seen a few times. CDR3 amino acids: CASSLGQAINQPQHF. The DNA for the CDR3 is TGTGCCAGCAGCTTAGGACAGGCGATCAATCAGCCCCAGCATTTT. V and J are TRBV7-9 and TRBJ1-5; D is perhaps TRBD1 (6 bases). The V and J ends lost 1 base and 3 bases respectively, with 10 bases between them. The CDR3 is 15 residues long. Germline values: CDR1 SEHNR, CDR2 FQNEAQ (reference sequence).

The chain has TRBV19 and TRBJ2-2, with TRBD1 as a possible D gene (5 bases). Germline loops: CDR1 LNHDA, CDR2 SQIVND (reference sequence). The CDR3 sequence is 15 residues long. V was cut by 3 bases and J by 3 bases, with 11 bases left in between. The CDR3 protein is CASSIPGHDTGELFF. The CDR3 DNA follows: TGTGCCAGTAGTATCCCAGGGCATGACACCGGGGAGCTGTTTTTT.

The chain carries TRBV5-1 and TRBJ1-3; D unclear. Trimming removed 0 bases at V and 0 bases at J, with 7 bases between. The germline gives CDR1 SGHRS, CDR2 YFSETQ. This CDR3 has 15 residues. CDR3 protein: CASSLGQLSGNTIYF. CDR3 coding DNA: TGCGCCAGCAGCTTGGGCCAGCTCTCTGGAAACACCATATATTTT.

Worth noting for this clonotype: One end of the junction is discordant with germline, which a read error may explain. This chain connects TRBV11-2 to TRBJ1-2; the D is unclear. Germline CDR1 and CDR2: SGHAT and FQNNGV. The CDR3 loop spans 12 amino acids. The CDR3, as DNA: TGTGCCGGCAGCTTAGAAGGGAGAGGCTACACCTTC. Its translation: CAGSLEGRGYTF.